Presented here are 6 T cell receptor beta chains from one specimen sequenced in a study of long-term antiretroviral therapy in people with HIV. Run at survey level, the immunoSEQ assay was version v3.0. Assay: immunoSEQ multiplex PCR; the TCRdb copy retains only in-frame clones and omits some. This table has some 35,000 clones, roughly 74% appearing once. The specimen was unsorted PBMCs, collected 3 years after starting antiretroviral therapy. All receptors derive from a man aged 45-65 years with HIV.

The rearrangement uses TRBV20-1 and TRBJ1-1; unclear D gene. The CDR3 is 11 amino acids. Germline CDR1 and CDR2: DFQATT and SNEGSKA (reference sequence). V gave up 5 bases and J gave up 5 bases, with 9 bases separating them. The CDR3, as DNA: TGCAGTGCTTGGGGAAGTACTGAAGCTTTCTTT. The encoded protein is CSAWGSTEAFF.

This chain links TRBV29-1 with TRBJ2-5; no reliable D call. V was clipped by 6 bases and J by 9 bases, with 14 bases between them. This CDR3 is 11 amino acids long. Germline CDR1 and CDR2: SQVTM and ANQGSEA. CDR3 bases: TGCAGCGTAGTCCCGAGTGAGGCCCAGTACTTC. This sequence encodes CSVVPSEAQYF.

This clone occurred once. The V gene is TRBV19, the J gene TRBJ2-3, with D maybe TRBD1 (6 bases). Germline V lookup: CDR1 LNHDA, CDR2 SQIVND (reference sequence). The CDR3 covers 18 residues. Deletions cut 5 bases from V and 0 bases from J, with 21 bases between. The CDR3 loop reads CASSSRGHLPSSTDTQYF. CDR3 DNA sequence: TGTGCCAGTAGTTCCAGGGGTCATCTCCCCTCTAGCACAGATACGCAGTATTTT.

V and J are TRBV30 and TRBJ2-5, with a possible D match to TRBD1 (5 bases). The CDR3 spans 12 residues. V lost 4 bases, J lost 1 base, and 7 bases lay in between. Germline V gene lookup returns CDR1 GTSNPN and CDR2 SVGIG (reference sequence). The DNA for the CDR3 is TGTGCCTGGATAGGGGTCCAAGAGACCCAGTACTTC. As protein: CAWIGVQETQYF.

The chain is built from TRBV5-1 and TRBJ2-3; 9 bases align to TRBD1. The length of the CDR3 is 16 residues. Trimming took 4 bases from V and 5 from J; bases not matched to a gene: 11. Germline V gives CDR1 SGHRS, CDR2 YFSETQ. The CDR3 DNA reads TGCGCCAGCAGCATACTCCGAACAGGGGGCAAAGATACGCAGTATTTT. Protein sequence: CASSILRTGGKDTQYF.

CDR3 sequence (DNA): TGTGCCAGCAGTAGAGGGGGCGGTAGCTCCTACGAGCAGTACTTC. This translates into CASSRGGGSSYEQYF. This chain links TRBV28 with TRBJ2-7, with 7 bases identical to TRBD1. CDR1 and CDR2 (germline): MDHEN, SYDVKM. V gave up 5 bases and J gave up 0 bases; unmatched junction bases: 7. The CDR3 consists of 15 residues.